This T cell receptor (beta chain) was sequenced for a study of cytomegalovirus exposure and HLA in healthy donors. Across the study: A previous analysis identified approximately 110 million unique TCR beta sequences derived from some 170 million T cells. Overall study findings and caveats: As was reported, the classifier diagnosed cytomegalovirus status with high specificity and sensitivity. The only immune exposure information that was available was CMV serostatus.

Of note for this clone: Its antigen remains unknown.

60 Vbeta and 13 Jbeta primers were used in PCR. TCRdb's table, derived via immunoSEQ multiplex PCR, lists solely in-frame clones and lacks some. The table includes about 200,000 clones, over 75% detected once. The germline gives CDR1 SEHNR, CDR2 FQNEAQ (reference sequence). V trimming: 5 bases; J trimming: 6 bases; junction bases outside the gene matches: 9. The CDR3 length is 15 residues. This TCR derives from a woman in her twenties or thirties in good health and CMV-seronegative. The chain is built from TRBV7-9 and TRBJ2-2; the match to TRBD2 covers 7 bases. Sequencing was done on a sample of PBMCs. The CDR3: CASSTSTGLPGELFF. CDR3 DNA sequence: TGTGCCAGCAGCACCAGCACGGGACTACCCGGGGAGCTGTTTTTT.